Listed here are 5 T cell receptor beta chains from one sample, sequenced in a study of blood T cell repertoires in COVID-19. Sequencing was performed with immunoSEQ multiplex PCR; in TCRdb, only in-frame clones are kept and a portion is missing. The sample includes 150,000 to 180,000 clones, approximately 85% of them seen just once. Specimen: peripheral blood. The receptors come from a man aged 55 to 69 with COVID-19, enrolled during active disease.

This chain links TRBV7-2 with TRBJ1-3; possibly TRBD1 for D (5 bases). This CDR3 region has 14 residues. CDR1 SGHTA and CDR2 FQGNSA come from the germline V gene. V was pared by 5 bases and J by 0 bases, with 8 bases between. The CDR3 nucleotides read TGTGCCAGCAGCCAGCAGGGCTCTGGAAACACCATATATTTT. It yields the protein CASSQQGSGNTIYF.

Here the CDR3 reads CASRTGTGAYYGYTF. DNA for the CDR3: TGCGCCAGCAGAACCGGGACAGGGGCATACTATGGCTACACCTTC. The chain uses TRBV5-1 and TRBJ1-2; 10 bases fit TRBD1. The CDR3 runs to 15 residues. Germline trimming cut 5 bases from V and 3 bases from J; bases unmatched to any gene: 7. Per germline, CDR1 SGHRS and CDR2 YFSETQ.

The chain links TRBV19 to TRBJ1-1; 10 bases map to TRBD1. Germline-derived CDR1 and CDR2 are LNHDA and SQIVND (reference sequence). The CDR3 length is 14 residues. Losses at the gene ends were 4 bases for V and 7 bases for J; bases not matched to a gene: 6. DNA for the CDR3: TGTGCCAGTAGTACCCTGGGACAGGGGAGTGAAGCTTTCTTT. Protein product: CASSTLGQGSEAFF.

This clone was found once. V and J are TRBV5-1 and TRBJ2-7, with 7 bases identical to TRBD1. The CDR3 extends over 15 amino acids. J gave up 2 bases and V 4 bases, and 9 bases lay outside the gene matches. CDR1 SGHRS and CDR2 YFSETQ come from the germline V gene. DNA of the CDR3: TGCGCCAGCAGCCGTAATACCGGGACAGCCTACGAGCAGTACTTC. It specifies CASSRNTGTAYEQYF.

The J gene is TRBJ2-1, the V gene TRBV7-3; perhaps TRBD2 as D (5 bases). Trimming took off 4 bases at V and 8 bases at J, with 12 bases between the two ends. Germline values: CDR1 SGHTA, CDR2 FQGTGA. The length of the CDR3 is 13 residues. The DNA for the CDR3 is TGTGCCAGCAGCTCCGGGCGAGGGTATGAGCAGTTCTTC. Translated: CASSSGRGYEQFF.